One sample yielded the 21 T cell receptor beta chains listed below, sequenced in a study of cytotoxic CD8 clonotypes in ibrutinib-treated CLL. This table comes from immunoSEQ multiplex PCR, and its TCRdb copy is limited to in-frame clones, with some not included. The sample contains roughly 40,000 clones, approximately 67% of which appear only once. This specimen was PBMCs, taken at disease progression, from a patient treated with ibrutinib. These receptors were taken from a human donor with chronic lymphocytic leukemia.

This clone has more than one count but fewer than ten. The rearrangement joins TRBV20-1 to TRBJ2-1; no firm D call. Germline assignment: CDR1 DFQATT and CDR2 SNEGSKA (reference sequence). The CDR3 spans 11 residues. Trimming stripped 3 bases from V and 4 bases from J, with 4 bases between. The CDR3: CSASTYNEQFF. The CDR3 nucleotides read TGCAGTGCTAGTACATACAATGAGCAGTTCTTC.

The chain combines TRBV6-1 with TRBJ2-1; TRBD2 aligns across 10 bases. The CDR3 sequence is 15 residues long. With V trimmed by 0 bases and J by 4 bases, 0 bases remained unmatched. From germline, CDR1 is MNHNS and CDR2 SASEGT. CDR3: CASSEAGLAYNEQFF. For the CDR3, the DNA is TGTGCCAGCAGTGAAGCGGGACTAGCGTACAATGAGCAGTTCTTC.

The chain joins TRBV7-2 to TRBJ2-5; D is possibly TRBD2 (6 bases). Germline V gives CDR1 SGHTA, CDR2 FQGNSA. The V gene lost 6 bases and the J gene lost 4 bases, with 12 bases spanning the gap. There are 13 residues in the CDR3. The CDR3 coding sequence is TGTGCCAGCAGTTGGGGACTGGGAGAGACCCAGTACTTC. Translated: CASSWGLGETQYF.

The chain is built from TRBV6-1 and TRBJ1-5, with D perhaps TRBD1 (5 bases). Trimming removed 2 bases from V and 1 base from J, with 6 bases in between. CDR3 length: 14 residues. Germline lookup yields CDR1 MNHNS and CDR2 SASEGT. CDR3 residues: CASSERGSNQPQHF. The CDR3 nucleotides are TGTGCCAGCAGTGAACGGGGGAGCAATCAGCCCCAGCATTTT.

The chain couples TRBV7-9 to TRBJ2-5; possibly TRBD1 or TRBD2 for D (5 bases each). This CDR3 spans 14 amino acids. Looked up from germline, CDR1 is SEHNR and CDR2 is FQNEAQ (reference sequence). Trimming stripped 1 base from V and 1 base from J, with 7 bases between. The CDR3 here is CASSLVGTQETQYF. CDR3 in DNA: TGTGCCAGCAGCTTAGTAGGGACCCAAGAGACCCAGTACTTC.

The chain is built from TRBV5-1 and TRBJ1-6; 8 positions agree with TRBD1. Trimming at V came to 2 bases and at J to 7 bases, leaving 5 bases not matched to a gene. Per the germline V gene, CDR1 is SGHRS and CDR2 is YFSETQ. The CDR3 runs to 15 residues. This CDR3 is CASSFSGQGNSPLHF. In DNA form, the CDR3 reads TGCGCCAGCAGCTTCAGTGGACAGGGAAATTCACCCCTCCACTTT.

The chain uses TRBV6-5 and TRBJ2-7; D gene unclear. The germline V gene has CDR1 MNHEY and CDR2 SVGAGI. The CDR3 covers 15 residues. Trimming took off 2 bases at V and 0 bases at J, with 11 bases between the two ends. CDR3: CASSYSPGSSYEQYF. CDR3 nucleotides: TGTGCCAGCAGTTACAGTCCAGGTTCCTCCTACGAGCAGTACTTC.

This rearrangement joins TRBV5-1 to TRBJ1-2; maybe TRBD1 (6 bases). The CDR3 is 14 amino acids. V gave up 5 bases and J gave up 2 bases, with 13 bases separating them. Germline CDR1 is SGHRS and CDR2 is YFSETQ. The CDR3 DNA reads TGCGCCAGCAGACCCCCTGGACAGAACTATGGCTACACCTTC. Its translation: CASRPPGQNYGYTF.

The chain couples TRBV11-3 to TRBJ2-1; tentatively, D is TRBD2 (6 bases). The CDR3 length is 12 residues. Germline V lookup: CDR1 SGHNT, CDR2 YENEEA. V shed 5 bases and J shed 10 bases, with 12 bases lying between them. CDR3 coding DNA: TGTGCCAGCAGCGGCTCCGGAGGGGAGCAGTTCTTC. It translates to CASSGSGGEQFF.

This chain joins TRBV19 and TRBJ1-4, with D unresolved. The CDR3 consists of 17 residues. Trimming cost V 3 bases and J 0 bases, with 14 bases left between them. The germline CDR1 and CDR2 sequences are LNHDA and SQIVND (reference sequence). CDR3 in amino acids: CASSIFRGSATNEKLFF. CDR3 sequence (DNA): TGTGCCAGTAGTATCTTCCGGGGTTCCGCAACTAATGAAAAACTGTTTTTT.

The CDR3 nucleotides are TGTGCCAGCAGTCTGATACGGACAGGGGATCGTACCGGGGAGCTGTTTTTT. This codes for CASSLIRTGDRTGELFF. The genes are TRBV27 and TRBJ2-2; 9 bases line up with TRBD1. The CDR3 sequence is 17 residues long. V dropped 5 bases and J dropped 5; count of bases not matched to a gene: 12. Germline-derived CDR1 and CDR2 are MNHEY and SMNVEV (reference sequence).

The J gene is TRBJ2-7, the V gene TRBV29-1; 9 nucleotides line up with TRBD1. The CDR3 totals 14 residues. J was trimmed by 3 bases and V by 6 bases; bases with no gene match: 9. Looked up from germline, CDR1 is SQVTM and CDR2 is ANQGSEA. The CDR3 DNA sequence: TGCAGCGTAGCCGGACAGGGACAGGGCTACGAGCAGTACTTC. Translating it yields CSVAGQGQGYEQYF.

The chain links TRBV28 to TRBJ1-5; 7 bases are shared with TRBD1. The CDR3 runs to 16 residues. The germline V gene encodes CDR1 MDHEN and CDR2 SYDVKM. The junction had 10 bases not matched to a gene; V was cut back by 5 bases and J by 3 bases. CDR3 residues: CASSPQTGRVNQPQHF. CDR3 in DNA: TGTGCCAGCAGTCCCCAGACAGGGAGGGTCAATCAGCCCCAGCATTTT.

The CDR3 nucleotides are TGTGCCTGGAGTGCCTCTTTCGGACGAAGTCAGCCCCAGCATTTT. Translating gives CAWSASFGRSQPQHF. This chain connects TRBV30 to TRBJ1-5; D call uncertain. CDR3 length: 15 amino acids. Trimming removed 1 base from V and 6 bases from J, with 16 bases in between. Germline CDR1 GTSNPN, CDR2 SVGIG (reference sequence).

V and J are TRBV6-4 and TRBJ2-7, with 8 bases that match TRBD2. This CDR3 region has 14 residues. V shed 4 bases and J 6 bases; nucleotides not matched to a gene: 8. The germline CDR1 and CDR2 sequences are MRHNA and SNTAGT. CDR3 in amino acids: CASSAGGGTGEQYF. As DNA, the CDR3 is TGTGCCAGCAGTGCCGGCGGGGGGACTGGCGAGCAGTACTTC.

This clone was seen a single time. CDR3 in amino acids: CASMDRDNYGYTF. The CDR3 region has the DNA TGTGCCAGCATGGACAGGGATAACTATGGCTACACCTTC. The chain recombines TRBV2 with TRBJ1-2, with 8 bases aligning to TRBD1. The CDR3 loop spans 13 amino acids. Germline trimming cut 7 bases from V and 1 base from J; bases unmatched to any gene: 2. From germline, CDR1 is SNHLY and CDR2 FYNNEI.

The J gene is TRBJ2-3, the V gene TRBV6-6, with TRBD2 identical over 12 bases. This CDR3 has 16 amino acids. V was clipped by 2 bases and J by 8 bases; unmatched bases: 8. Per the germline V gene, CDR1 is MNHNY and CDR2 is SVGAGI (reference sequence). CDR3 loop: CASSYDGLAGGGTQYF. The CDR3 bases are TGTGCCAGCAGTTACGATGGTCTAGCGGGAGGGGGTACGCAGTATTTT.

J is TRBJ2-7 and V is TRBV19; TRBD2 aligns across 8 bases. V trimming: 8 bases; J trimming: 3 bases; junction bases outside the gene matches: 12. The germline CDR1 and CDR2 sequences are LNHDA and SQIVND (reference sequence). This CDR3 has 15 amino acids. The CDR3 nucleotides are TGTGCCAGTCAGCCCACTGCGGGGGGAAGCTACGAGCAGTACTTC. This translates into CASQPTAGGSYEQYF.

The chain couples TRBV10-3 to TRBJ2-2, with 12 nucleotides matching TRBD2. V dropped 4 bases and J dropped 5; count of bases not matched to a gene: 2. From germline, CDR1 is ENHRY and CDR2 SYGVKD. This CDR3 is 15 amino acids long. The chain's CDR3 is CAISGTSGVTGELFF. The CDR3, as DNA: TGTGCCATCAGTGGGACTAGCGGGGTTACCGGGGAGCTGTTTTTT.

J is TRBJ2-5 and V is TRBV7-3; 11 bases match TRBD1. The CDR3 length is 16 residues. Germline V gene data show CDR1 as SGHTA and CDR2 as FQGTGA. The ends lost 5 bases at V and 1 base at J; junction bases unmatched: 6. The CDR3 coding sequence is TGTGCCAGCAGCCTCCGGGACAGGGGGTTCCAAGAGACCCAGTACTTC. This encodes CASSLRDRGFQETQYF.

The J gene is TRBJ1-2, the V gene TRBV5-6; D call uncertain. Trimming shortened V by 0 bases and J by 3 bases, and 6 bases separated the two germline ends. The CDR3 is 13 amino acids. Germline assignment: CDR1 SGHDT and CDR2 YYEEEE. DNA for the CDR3: TGTGCCAGCAGCTTGGAGGAGTACTATGGCTACACCTTC. Translating it yields CASSLEEYYGYTF.